This TCR beta chain was captured in a study of persistence of HIV-infected CD4 T cells. This clone has a handful of counts. The target antigen is unknown. The stimulus was lysate of CMV-infected fibroblasts, around 10 ug/mL. CD40L/CD69 double-negative CD45RO-high memory CD4+ T cells were collected. CDR1 and CDR2 from the germline V gene are MNHEY and SVGEGT. The V end was cut by 5 bases, the J end by 0 bases, with 10 bases between. The CDR3 consists of 14 residues. Sequencing used immunoSEQ version 4 in survey mode. The protocol was immunoSEQ multiplex PCR, while the TCRdb copy is restricted to in-frame clones and leaves out a portion. Of about 33,000 clones listed, roughly 82% are singletons.

The chain is built from TRBV6-2 or TRBV6-3 and TRBJ1-1, with no clear D. This clonotype was sampled from an adult woman with HIV who was CMV-seropositive. This specimen consisted of CD4+ T cells sorted from PBMCs after approximately 20-hour stimulation, obtained from a patient who received antiretroviral therapy. CDR3 nucleotides: TGTGCCAGCAGTATGGGATACATGAACACTGAAGCTTTCTTT. It yields the protein CASSMGYMNTEAFF.